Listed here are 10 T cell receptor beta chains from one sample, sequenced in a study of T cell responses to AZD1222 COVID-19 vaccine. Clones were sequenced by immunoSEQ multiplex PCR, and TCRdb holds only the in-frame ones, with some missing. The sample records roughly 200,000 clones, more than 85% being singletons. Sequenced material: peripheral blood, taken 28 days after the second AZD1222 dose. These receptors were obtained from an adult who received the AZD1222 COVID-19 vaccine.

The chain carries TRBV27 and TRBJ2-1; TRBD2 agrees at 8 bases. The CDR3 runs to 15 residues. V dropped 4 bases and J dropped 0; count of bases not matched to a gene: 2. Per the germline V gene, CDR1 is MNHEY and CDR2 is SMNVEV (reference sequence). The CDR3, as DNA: TGTGCCAGCAGTTGGCGGGGGGCCTCCTACAATGAGCAGTTCTTC. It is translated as CASSWRGASYNEQFF.

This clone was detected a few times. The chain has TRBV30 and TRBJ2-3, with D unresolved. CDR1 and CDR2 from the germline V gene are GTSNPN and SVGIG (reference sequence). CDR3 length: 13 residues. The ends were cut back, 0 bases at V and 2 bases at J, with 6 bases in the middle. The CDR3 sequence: CAWSVQPTDTQYF. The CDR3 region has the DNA TGTGCCTGGAGTGTACAGCCCACAGATACGCAGTATTTT.

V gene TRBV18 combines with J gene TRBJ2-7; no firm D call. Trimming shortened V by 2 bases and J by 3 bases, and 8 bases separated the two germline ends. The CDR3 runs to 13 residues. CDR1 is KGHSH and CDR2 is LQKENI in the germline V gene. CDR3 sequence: CASSPVLSYEQYF. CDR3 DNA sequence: TGTGCCAGCTCACCAGTCTTAAGCTACGAGCAGTACTTC.

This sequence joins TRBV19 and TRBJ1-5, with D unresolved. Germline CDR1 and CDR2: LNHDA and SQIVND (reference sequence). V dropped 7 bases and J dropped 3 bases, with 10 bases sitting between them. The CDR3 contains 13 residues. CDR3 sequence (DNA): TGTGCCAGTACCGACAAGAACAATCAGCCCCAGCATTTT. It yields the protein CASTDKNNQPQHF.

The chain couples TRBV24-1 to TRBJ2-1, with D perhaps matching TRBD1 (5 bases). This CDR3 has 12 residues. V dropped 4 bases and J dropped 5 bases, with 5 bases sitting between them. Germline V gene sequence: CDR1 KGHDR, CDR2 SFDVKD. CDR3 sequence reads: CATSEDNNEQFF. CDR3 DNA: TGTGCCACCAGTGAGGACAACAATGAGCAGTTCTTC.

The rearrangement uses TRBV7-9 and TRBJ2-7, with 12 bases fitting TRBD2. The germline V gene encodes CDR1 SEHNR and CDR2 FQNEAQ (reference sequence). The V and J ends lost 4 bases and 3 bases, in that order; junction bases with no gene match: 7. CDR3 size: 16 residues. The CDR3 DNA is TGTGCCAGCAGCTACTTGAGGACTAGCGGGAACTACGAGCAGTACTTC. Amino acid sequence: CASSYLRTSGNYEQYF.

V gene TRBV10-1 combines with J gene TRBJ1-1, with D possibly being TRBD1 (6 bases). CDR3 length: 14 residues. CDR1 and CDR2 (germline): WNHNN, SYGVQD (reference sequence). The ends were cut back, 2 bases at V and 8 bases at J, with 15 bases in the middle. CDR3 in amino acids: CASSESGTLSEAFF. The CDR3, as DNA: TGCGCCAGCAGTGAGAGTGGGACACTCTCGGAAGCTTTCTTT.

The CDR3 loop reads CASSGDSHSYEQYF. DNA for the CDR3: TGTGCCAGCAGTGGCGACAGCCACTCCTACGAGCAGTACTTC. The chain employs TRBV2 and TRBJ2-7; tentative D call: TRBD1 (5 bases). With 4 bases removed from V and 0 bases from J, the gap between germline ends came to 10 bases. Germline CDR1 reads SNHLY; CDR2 reads FYNNEI. This CDR3 region has 14 residues.

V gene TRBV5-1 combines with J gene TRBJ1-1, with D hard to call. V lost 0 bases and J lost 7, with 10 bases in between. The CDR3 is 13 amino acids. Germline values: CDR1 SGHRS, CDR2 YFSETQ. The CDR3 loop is CASSLGRGGEAFF. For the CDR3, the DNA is TGCGCCAGCAGCTTGGGGCGGGGAGGTGAAGCTTTCTTT.

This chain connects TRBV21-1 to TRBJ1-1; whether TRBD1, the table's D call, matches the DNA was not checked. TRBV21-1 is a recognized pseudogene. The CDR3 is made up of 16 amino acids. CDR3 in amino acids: CASSPNSATGYTEAFF. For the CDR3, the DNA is TGTGCCAGCAGCCCAAATTCCGCTACAGGGTACACTGAAGCTTTCTTT.